A single sample is the source of the 31 T cell receptor beta chains below, sequenced in a study of identical twins. TCRdb re-analysed the 5' RACE reads in MiXCR, keeping a single row per CDR3 protein. The data show 1.5 million to 2 million distinct CDR3 sequences, 32% seen once. Sequenced sample: cord blood. These receptors came from a newborn girl in good health.

This clonotype was seen a few times. The chain combines TRBV4-2 with TRBJ2-4; TRBD2 aligns across 11 bases. The tail of the sequence fits TRBJ2-7 better, so the J call may be wrong. CDR1 and CDR2 (germline): LGHNA, YNFKEQ. This CDR3 is 15 amino acids long. The CDR3 DNA follows: TGTGCCAGCAGCCCGTTGACTAGCGGGGCCGACGAGCAGTACTTC. This sequence encodes CASSPLTSGADEQYF.

This clonotype was seen only a few times. The V call is TRBV24-1, the J call TRBJ1-2; D unclear. V was shortened by 4 bases and J by 6 bases, with 14 bases between the two germline ends. Germline loops: CDR1 KGHDR, CDR2 SFDVKD. This CDR3 contains 14 residues. The CDR3 loop is CATSDLVKGHGYTF. CDR3 bases: TGTGCCACCAGTGACTTGGTTAAAGGGCATGGCTACACCTTC.

This sequence joins TRBV28 and TRBJ1-5; 8 bases map to TRBD1. The CDR3 is 15 amino acids. Germline V gene data show CDR1 as MDHEN and CDR2 as SYDVKM. V was pared by 3 bases and J by 5 bases, with 6 bases of the junction left unmatched. As DNA, the CDR3 is TGTGCCAGCAGTTTCGGTTCAGGGGGCGATCAGCCCCAGCATTTT. The encoded protein is CASSFGSGGDQPQHF.

The V gene is TRBV10-3, the J gene TRBJ1-1; a possible D gene is TRBD1 (5 bases). Per germline, CDR1 ENHRY and CDR2 SYGVKD. This CDR3 contains 15 residues. The V end was cut by 6 bases, the J end by 0 bases, with 14 bases between. The CDR3 protein is CAISGTALMNTEAFF. The CDR3 nucleotides read TGTGCCATCAGCGGGACCGCCCTCATGAACACTGAAGCTTTCTTT.

The chain recombines TRBV18 with TRBJ1-1; possible D gene TRBD1, 6 bases. With 1 base removed from V and 4 bases from J, the gap between germline ends came to 19 bases. Per the germline V gene, CDR1 is KGHSH and CDR2 is LQKENI. CDR3 size: 17 residues. The chain's CDR3 is CASSPLLTRGGGTEAFF. The CDR3 DNA is TGTGCCAGCTCACCACTTCTTACTAGAGGGGGAGGCACTGAAGCTTTCTTT.

The J gene is TRBJ2-1, the V gene TRBV13; 9 bases agree with TRBD1. This CDR3 has 17 residues. Germline V CDR1 and CDR2: PRHDT, FYEKMQ (reference sequence). Trimming cost V 0 bases and J 7 bases; bases outside gene matches: 10. CDR3 region: CASSLGPGQGYGNEQFF. CDR3 sequence (DNA): TGTGCCAGCAGCTTAGGCCCCGGACAGGGGTATGGAAATGAGCAGTTCTTC.

This clonotype was detected only a few times. The chain carries TRBV2 and TRBJ1-4; no reliable D call. This CDR3 spans 15 amino acids. Germline V CDR1 and CDR2: SNHLY, FYNNEI. V lost 3 bases and J 3 bases, leaving 11 bases between the germline ends. The CDR3 protein is CASSEGRQPNEKLFF. The CDR3 bases are TGTGCCAGCAGTGAGGGGAGGCAGCCTAATGAAAAACTGTTTTTT.

Many counts were recorded for this clonotype. The chain uses TRBV13 and TRBJ2-3, with D possibly being TRBD2 (5 bases). This CDR3 spans 14 amino acids. CDR1 is PRHDT and CDR2 is FYEKMQ in the germline V gene (reference sequence). Trimming took off 5 bases at V and 4 bases at J, with 13 bases between the two ends. CDR3 sequence (DNA): TGTGCCAGCAGCCTAGCCTCTTTGGCAGATACGCAGTATTTT. Translation gives CASSLASLADTQYF. The full variable domain, in which reference TRBV13 and TRBJ2-3 provide the parts outside the CDR3, is AAGVIQSPRHLIKEKRETATLKCYPIPRHDTVYWYQQGPGQDPQFLISFYEKMQSDKGSIPDRFSAQQFSDYHSELNMSSLELGDSALYFCASSLASLADTQYFGPGTRLTVL.

This clonotype was counted a few times. The chain couples TRBV7-6 to TRBJ2-7, with D tentatively TRBD1 (6 bases). V gave up 5 bases and J gave up 3 bases, with 11 bases separating them. CDR1 SGHVS and CDR2 FNYEAQ come from the germline V gene. This CDR3 is built from 13 residues. The CDR3 sequence: CASSHRDNYEQYF. For the CDR3, the DNA is TGTGCCAGCAGCCACCGGGACAACTACGAGCAGTACTTC.

This clonotype has ten or more counts. This rearrangement joins TRBV3-1 to TRBJ2-1; 10 bases match TRBD2. Looked up from germline, CDR1 is LGHDT and CDR2 is YNNKEL (reference sequence). After removal of 0 bases from V and 2 bases from J, the junction contained 4 bases not matched to a gene. The CDR3 loop spans 17 amino acids. The CDR3 coding sequence is TGTGCCAGCAGCCAAGATTCCGGACTAGCGGCCTACAATGAGCAGTTCTTC. This translates into CASSQDSGLAAYNEQFF.

Many counts were recorded for this clonotype. CDR3 DNA sequence: TGCGCCAGCAGCCAGATCGGTCTAGCCAAAAACATTCAGTACTTC. It specifies CASSQIGLAKNIQYF. This chain uses TRBV4-1 with TRBJ2-4; unclear D gene. The CDR3 extends over 15 amino acids. Per germline, CDR1 MGHRA and CDR2 YSYEKL. The V end was cut by 3 bases, the J end by 0 bases, with 9 bases between.

This clonotype occurred many times. J is TRBJ1-1 and V is TRBV29-1; a weak D match, TRBD1 (5 bases). Trimming left V 7 bases short and J 1 base short, with 13 bases between. From germline, CDR1 is SQVTM and CDR2 ANQGSEA. This CDR3 spans 13 amino acids. CDR3 DNA sequence: TGCAGCGCCCGGGACCGATCGAACACTGAAGCTTTCTTT. Protein product: CSARDRSNTEAFF.

As concerns this clonotype: A read error may explain this, as a much larger clone is one base away. The chain couples TRBV7-9 to TRBJ2-4; D remains unclear. V was pared by 1 base and J by 13 bases, with 17 bases between. This CDR3 has 14 residues. The germline gives CDR1 SEHNR, CDR2 FQNEAQ (reference sequence). The CDR3, as DNA: TGTGCCAGCAGCTTAGACATCTCCTACAATGAGCAGTACTTC. Protein: CASSLDISYNEQYF.

The V call is TRBV20-1, the J call TRBJ2-1, with unresolved D. V lost 3 bases to trimming and J lost 3 bases, with 15 bases between them. This CDR3 is built from 15 residues. CDR1 is DFQATT and CDR2 is SNEGSKA in the germline V gene (reference sequence). CDR3 region: CSARARQPIYNEQFF. In DNA, the CDR3 is TGCAGTGCTAGGGCCAGACAACCAATCTACAATGAGCAGTTCTTC.

This sequence joins TRBV7-2 and TRBJ2-5; tentative D call: TRBD2 (5 bases). The germline CDR1 and CDR2 sequences are SGHTA and FQGNSA. The CDR3 is 15 amino acids. V was shortened by 0 bases and J by 5 bases, with 13 bases between the two germline ends. As DNA, the CDR3 is TGTGCCAGCAGCTTAGCCCGGGCTAGCCACGAGACCCAGTACTTC. Its protein is CASSLARASHETQYF.

V and J are TRBV2 and TRBJ2-5; TRBD2 matches at 9 bases. CDR3 length: 14 amino acids. CDR1 SNHLY and CDR2 FYNNEI come from the germline V gene. The ends lost 7 bases at V and 1 base at J; junction bases unmatched: 4. Here the CDR3 reads CASTSGKIQETQYF. The CDR3 DNA sequence: TGTGCCAGCACTAGCGGGAAAATCCAAGAGACCCAGTACTTC. Complete variable domain (other parts from reference TRBV2 and TRBJ2-5): EPEVTQTPSHQVTQMGQEVILRCVPISNHLYFYWYRQILGQKVEFLVSFYNNEISEKSEIFDDQFSVERPDGSNFTLKIRSTKLEDSAMYFCASTSGKIQETQYFGPGTRLLVL.

This rearrangement joins TRBV20-1 to TRBJ2-3; 7 bases are shared with TRBD1. The CDR3 spans 15 residues. Germline-derived CDR1 and CDR2 are DFQATT and SNEGSKA (reference sequence). J lost 0 bases, V lost 6 bases, and 9 bases had no gene match. CDR3 bases: TGCAGTGCCCCGCCCCGGACAGGAAGCACAGATACGCAGTATTTT. It encodes CSAPPRTGSTDTQYF.

The rearrangement joins TRBV5-1 to TRBJ1-6; TRBD1 agrees at 7 bases. Germline values: CDR1 SGHRS, CDR2 YFSETQ. CDR3 size: 17 residues. The trim removed 3 bases at V and 0 bases at J, leaving 6 bases unmatched. The DNA of the CDR3 is TGCGCCAGCAGCTCGACAGGGCTGGGCTCCTATAATTCACCCCTCCACTTT. Amino acid sequence: CASSSTGLGSYNSPLHF.

The chain carries TRBV6-6 and TRBJ2-1; TRBD1 matches 11 bases. V lost 2 bases and J lost 7; bases outside the gene matches: 7. Germline V CDR1 and CDR2: MNHNY, SVGAGI (reference sequence). CDR3 length: 16 amino acids. The CDR3 here is CASSYPGWDRGNEQFF. CDR3 DNA: TGTGCCAGCAGTTACCCTGGGTGGGACAGGGGGAATGAGCAGTTCTTC.

The V gene is TRBV27, the J gene TRBJ2-5, with TRBD2 identical over 8 bases. The CDR3 runs 15 residues. The trim removed 3 bases at V and 13 bases at J, leaving 16 bases unmatched. Germline-derived CDR1 and CDR2 are MNHEY and SMNVEV (reference sequence). CDR3 nucleotides: TGTGCCAGCAGTTTCGTCCCGGGAGGGTTTTACGAGCGGTACTTC. Amino acid sequence: CASSFVPGGFYERYF.

CDR3 sequence (DNA): TGCAGTGCCCGCGGGGTGGGCGGCTACGAGCAGTACTTC. This sequence encodes CSARGVGGYEQYF. The gene calls are TRBV20-1 and TRBJ2-4; perhaps TRBD2 as D (6 bases). The J call is in doubt because the DNA end fits TRBJ2-7 better. Germline loops: CDR1 DFQATT, CDR2 SNEGSKA (reference sequence). The CDR3 loop spans 13 amino acids.

This clonotype was observed a single time. The chain is built from TRBV20-1 and TRBJ2-3; 12 bases fit TRBD2. The CDR3 consists of 15 residues. Germline CDR1 DFQATT, CDR2 SNEGSKA (reference sequence). V was pared by 0 bases and J by 5 bases, with 3 bases of the junction left unmatched. CDR3 sequence: CSARELAGGRDTQYF. The CDR3 nucleotides are TGCAGTGCTAGAGAACTAGCGGGGGGCCGAGATACGCAGTATTTT.

Written as DNA, the CDR3 is TGTGCTAGTGGTTTGGCAACAGTTGGTGAGCAGTTCTTC. Translating gives CASGLATVGEQFF. The chain has TRBV12-5 and TRBJ2-1; D gene uncertain. The length of the CDR3 is 13 residues. With 1 base removed from V and 9 bases from J, the gap between germline ends came to 10 bases. Germline V CDR1 and CDR2: LGHNT, FRNRAP.

This clonotype has just a few counts. V usage is TRBV6-1 and J usage is TRBJ2-1, with TRBD2 matching over 8 bases. The junction had 8 bases not matched to a gene; V was cut back by 2 bases and J by 5 bases. Germline V gene data show CDR1 as MNHNS and CDR2 as SASEGT. The CDR3 sequence is 16 residues long. DNA of the CDR3: TGTGCCAGCAGTGAACAGAGCGGGAGAAGCCACAATGAGCAGTTCTTC. This sequence encodes CASSEQSGRSHNEQFF.

This rearrangement joins TRBV4-1 to TRBJ2-3; 10 bases fit TRBD2. Germline V gene sequence: CDR1 MGHRA, CDR2 YSYEKL. The CDR3 is 15 amino acids. J was trimmed by 6 bases and V by 3 bases; bases with no gene match: 6. CDR3 sequence (DNA): TGCGCCAGCAGCCACAGCGGGAGGGTCGGGGATACGCAGTATTTT. This sequence encodes CASSHSGRVGDTQYF.

A few counts support this clonotype. The chain has TRBV20-1 and TRBJ2-1; D perhaps matches TRBD2 (5 bases). CDR3 length: 17 residues. V was cut by 2 bases and J by 0 bases, with 17 bases left in between. CDR1 DFQATT and CDR2 SNEGSKA come from the germline V gene (reference sequence). The CDR3 DNA sequence: TGCAGTGCTAGACCCCTTATAGCGTCGAGCTCCTACAATGAGCAGTTCTTC. Translation: CSARPLIASSSYNEQFF.

This clonotype appeared a few times. The chain uses TRBV6-1 and TRBJ1-2; tentative D call: TRBD1 (5 bases). V was cut by 7 bases and J by 4 bases, with 16 bases left in between. The CDR3 has 14 residues. CDR1 and CDR2 (germline): MNHNS, SASEGT. The chain's CDR3 is CASIQRDGTYGYTF. The CDR3 DNA follows: TGTGCCAGCATCCAGAGGGACGGCACCTATGGCTACACCTTC.

On this clonotype itself: The junction does not match germline at one end; this may be a read error. The chain links TRBV15 to TRBJ2-1; D uncertain. Germline-derived CDR1 and CDR2 are LNHNV and YYDKDF (reference sequence). This CDR3 region has 14 residues. CDR3 DNA: TGTGCCGCCAGCAGAAGTTATAGTGGCAATGAGCAGTTCTTC. Its translation: CAASRSYSGNEQFF.

This chain links TRBV28 with TRBJ1-4; 7 bases fit TRBD1. Germline CDR1 reads MDHEN; CDR2 reads SYDVKM. This CDR3 contains 15 residues. V gave up 4 bases and J gave up 8 bases; unmatched junction bases: 10. The CDR3, as DNA: TGTGCCAGCAGTTCGCCGACAGGGCTTCGAGAAAAACTGTTTTTT. Its protein is CASSSPTGLREKLFF.

The CDR3 DNA reads TGCGCCAGCAAAAGGGGACTAGGGAGTGGGAGCACAGATACGCAGTATTTT. This encodes CASKRGLGSGSTDTQYF. The V and J genes are TRBV5-1 and TRBJ2-3; 8 nucleotides agree with TRBD2. This CDR3 has 17 residues. Per germline, CDR1 SGHRS and CDR2 YFSETQ. After removal of 6 bases from V and 0 bases from J, the junction contained 12 bases not matched to a gene.

The chain couples TRBV9 to TRBJ2-5; TRBD2 is a possible D gene (6 bases). The CDR3 length is 13 residues. The germline V gene has CDR1 SGDLS and CDR2 YYNGEE. Trimming stripped 4 bases from V and 5 bases from J, with 12 bases between. The CDR3 loop is CASSIRSGETQYF. Here the CDR3 DNA reads TGTGCCAGCAGCATAAGGAGCGGGGAGACCCAGTACTTC.